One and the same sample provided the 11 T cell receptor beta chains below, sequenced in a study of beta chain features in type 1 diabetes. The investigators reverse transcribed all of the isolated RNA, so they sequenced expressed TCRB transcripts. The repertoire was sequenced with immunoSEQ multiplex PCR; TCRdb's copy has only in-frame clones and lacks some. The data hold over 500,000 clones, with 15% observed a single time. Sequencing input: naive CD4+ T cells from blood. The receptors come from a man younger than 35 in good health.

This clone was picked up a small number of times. CDR3: CASGRGQAPVLGGYTF. CDR3 nucleotide sequence: TGTGCCAGCGGAAGAGGACAGGCCCCGGTTCTGGGTGGCTACACCTTC. The V gene is TRBV7-9, the J gene TRBJ1-2; 7 bases fit TRBD1. The trim removed 8 bases at V and 7 bases at J, leaving 19 bases unmatched. The V gene's germline CDR1 is SEHNR and CDR2 FQNEAQ (reference sequence). This CDR3 is built from 16 residues.

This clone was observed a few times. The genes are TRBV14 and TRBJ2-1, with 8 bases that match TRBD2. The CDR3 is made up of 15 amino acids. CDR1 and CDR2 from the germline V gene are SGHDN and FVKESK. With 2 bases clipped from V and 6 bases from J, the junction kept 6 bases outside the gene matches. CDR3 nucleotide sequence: TGTGCCAGCAGCCAAATTAGCGGGGTCCTCAATGAGCAGTTCTTC. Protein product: CASSQISGVLNEQFF.

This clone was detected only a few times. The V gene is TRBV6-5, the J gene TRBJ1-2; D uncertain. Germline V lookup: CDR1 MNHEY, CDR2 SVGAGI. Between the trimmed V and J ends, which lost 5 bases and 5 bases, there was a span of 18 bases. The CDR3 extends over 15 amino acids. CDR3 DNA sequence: TGTGCCAGCAGTCCCCCCGGAAAAGGCTGGTATGGCTACACCTTC. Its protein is CASSPPGKGWYGYTF.

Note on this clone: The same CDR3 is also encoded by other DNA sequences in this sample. The CDR3 bases are TGTGCCTGGAGTGTATGGGGTTCCAGCAATCAGCCCCAGCATTTT. Translated: CAWSVWGSSNQPQHF. The gene calls are TRBV30 and TRBJ1-5; D gene unclear. V was cut by 0 bases and J by 1 base, with 10 bases left in between. This CDR3 has 15 residues. Germline-derived CDR1 and CDR2 are GTSNPN and SVGIG (reference sequence).

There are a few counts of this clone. The CDR3 DNA follows: TGTGCCAGCAGCAACCGAAGGGGACAGGGAGGGAATGAGCAGTTCTTC. Its protein product is CASSNRRGQGGNEQFF. V is TRBV5-4 and J is TRBJ2-1, with 9 bases lining up with TRBD1. V shed 4 bases, J shed 7 bases, and the junction held 12 bases outside the gene matches. CDR1 SGHNT and CDR2 YYREEE come from the germline V gene (reference sequence). This CDR3 region has 16 residues.

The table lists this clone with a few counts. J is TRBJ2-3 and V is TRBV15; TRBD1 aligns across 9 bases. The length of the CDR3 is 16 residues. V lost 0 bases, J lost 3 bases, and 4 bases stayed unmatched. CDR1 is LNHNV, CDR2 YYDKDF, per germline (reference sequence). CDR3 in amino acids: CATSREGTGLTDTQYF. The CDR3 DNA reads TGTGCCACCAGCAGAGAAGGGACAGGGCTTACAGATACGCAGTATTTT.

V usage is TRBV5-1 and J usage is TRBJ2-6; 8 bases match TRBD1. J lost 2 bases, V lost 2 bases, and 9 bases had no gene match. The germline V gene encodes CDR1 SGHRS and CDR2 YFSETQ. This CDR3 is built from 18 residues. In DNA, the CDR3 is TGCGCCAGCAGCTTCTCGGACAGGGCCTTCCCTGGGGCCAACGTCCTGACTTTC. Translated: CASSFSDRAFPGANVLTF. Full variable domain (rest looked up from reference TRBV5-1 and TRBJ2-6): KAGVTQTPRYLIKTRGQQVTLSCSPISGHRSVSWYQQTPGQGLQFLFEYFSETQRNKGNFPGRFSGRQFSNSRSEMNVSTLELGDSALYLCASSFSDRAFPGANVLTFGAGSRLTVL.

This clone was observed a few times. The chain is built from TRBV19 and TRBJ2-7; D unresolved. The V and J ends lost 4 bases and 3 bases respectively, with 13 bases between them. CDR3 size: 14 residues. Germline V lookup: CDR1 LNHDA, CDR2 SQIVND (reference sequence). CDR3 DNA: TGTGCCAGTAGTACCTTACAGAGAGACTACGAGCAGTACTTC. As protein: CASSTLQRDYEQYF. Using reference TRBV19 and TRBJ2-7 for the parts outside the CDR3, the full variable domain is DGGITQSPKYLFRKEGQNVTLSCEQNLNHDAMYWYRQDPGQGLRLIYYSQIVNDFQKGDIAEGYSVSREKKESFPLTVTSAQKNPTAFYLCASSTLQRDYEQYFGPGTRLTVT.

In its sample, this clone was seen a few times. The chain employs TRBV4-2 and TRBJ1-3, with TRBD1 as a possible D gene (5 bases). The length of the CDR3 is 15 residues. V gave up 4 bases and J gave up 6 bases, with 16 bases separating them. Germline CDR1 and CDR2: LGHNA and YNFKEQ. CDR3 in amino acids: CASSLSSGPENTIYF. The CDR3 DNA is TGTGCCAGCAGCCTTTCGTCAGGGCCGGAAAACACCATATATTTT.

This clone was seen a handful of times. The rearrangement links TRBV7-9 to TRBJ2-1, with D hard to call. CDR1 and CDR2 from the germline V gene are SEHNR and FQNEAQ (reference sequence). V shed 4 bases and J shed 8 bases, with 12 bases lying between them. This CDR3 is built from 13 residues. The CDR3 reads CASSYYTGHEQFF. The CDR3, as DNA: TGTGCCAGCAGCTATTACACGGGCCATGAGCAGTTCTTC.

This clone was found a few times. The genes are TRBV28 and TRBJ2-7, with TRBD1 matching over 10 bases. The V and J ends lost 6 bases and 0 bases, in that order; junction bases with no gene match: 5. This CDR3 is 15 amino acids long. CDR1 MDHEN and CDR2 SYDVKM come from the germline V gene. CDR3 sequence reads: CASRDRGTYSYEQYF. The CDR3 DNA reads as TGTGCCAGCAGGGACAGGGGGACGTACTCCTACGAGCAGTACTTC.